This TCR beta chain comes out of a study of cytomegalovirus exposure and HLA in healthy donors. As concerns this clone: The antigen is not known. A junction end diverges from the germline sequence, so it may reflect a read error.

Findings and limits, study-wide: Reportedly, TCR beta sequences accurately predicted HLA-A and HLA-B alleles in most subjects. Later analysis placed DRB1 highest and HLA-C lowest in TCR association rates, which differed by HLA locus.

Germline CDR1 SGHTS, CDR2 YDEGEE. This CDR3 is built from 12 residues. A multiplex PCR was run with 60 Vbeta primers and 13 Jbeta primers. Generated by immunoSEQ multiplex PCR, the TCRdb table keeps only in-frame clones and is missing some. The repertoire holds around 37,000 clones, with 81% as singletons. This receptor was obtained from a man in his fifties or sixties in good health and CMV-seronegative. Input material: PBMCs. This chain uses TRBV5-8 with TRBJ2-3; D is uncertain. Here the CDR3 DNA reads TGTGCCAGCAGCCGTAATACCCTTTCTAAGAATTTT. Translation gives CASSRNTLSKNF.